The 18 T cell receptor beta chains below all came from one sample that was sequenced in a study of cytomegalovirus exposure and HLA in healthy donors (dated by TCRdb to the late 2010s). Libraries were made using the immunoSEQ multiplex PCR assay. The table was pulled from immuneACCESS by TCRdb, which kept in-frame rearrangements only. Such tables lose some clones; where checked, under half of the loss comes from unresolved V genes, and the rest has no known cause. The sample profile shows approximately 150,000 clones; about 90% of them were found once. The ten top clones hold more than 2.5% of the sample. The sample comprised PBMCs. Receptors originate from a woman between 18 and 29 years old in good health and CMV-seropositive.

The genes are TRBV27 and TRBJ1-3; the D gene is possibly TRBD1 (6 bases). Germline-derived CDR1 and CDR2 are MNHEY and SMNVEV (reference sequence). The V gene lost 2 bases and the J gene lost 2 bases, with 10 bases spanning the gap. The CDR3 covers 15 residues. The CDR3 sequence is CASSLIRDTGNTIYF. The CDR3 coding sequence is TGTGCCAGCAGTTTAATCAGGGACACTGGAAACACCATATATTTT.

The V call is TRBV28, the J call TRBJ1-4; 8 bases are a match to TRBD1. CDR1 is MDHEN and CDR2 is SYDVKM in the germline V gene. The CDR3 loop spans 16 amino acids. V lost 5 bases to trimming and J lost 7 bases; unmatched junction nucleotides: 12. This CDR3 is CASSPGTGSRSEKLFF. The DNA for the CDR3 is TGTGCCAGCAGTCCCGGGACAGGCTCTCGGAGTGAAAAACTGTTTTTT.

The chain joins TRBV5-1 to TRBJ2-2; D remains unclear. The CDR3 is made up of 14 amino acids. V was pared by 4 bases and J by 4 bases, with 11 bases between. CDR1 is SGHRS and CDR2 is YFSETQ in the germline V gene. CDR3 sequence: CASSRGDSTGELFF. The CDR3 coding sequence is TGCGCCAGCAGCCGCGGCGACTCCACCGGGGAGCTGTTTTTT.

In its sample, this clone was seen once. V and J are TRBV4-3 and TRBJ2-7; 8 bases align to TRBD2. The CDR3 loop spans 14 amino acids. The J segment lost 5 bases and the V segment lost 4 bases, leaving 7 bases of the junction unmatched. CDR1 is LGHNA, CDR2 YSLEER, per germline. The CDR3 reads CASSLIAGSHEQYF. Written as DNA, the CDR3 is TGCGCCAGCAGCCTGATAGCGGGATCGCACGAGCAGTACTTC.

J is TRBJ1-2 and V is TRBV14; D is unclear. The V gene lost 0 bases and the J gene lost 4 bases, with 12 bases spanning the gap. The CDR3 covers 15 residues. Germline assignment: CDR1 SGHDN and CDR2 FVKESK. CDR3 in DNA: TGTGCCAGCAGCCAAGATTCCCCGCCCAGCTATGGCTACACCTTC. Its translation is CASSQDSPPSYGYTF.

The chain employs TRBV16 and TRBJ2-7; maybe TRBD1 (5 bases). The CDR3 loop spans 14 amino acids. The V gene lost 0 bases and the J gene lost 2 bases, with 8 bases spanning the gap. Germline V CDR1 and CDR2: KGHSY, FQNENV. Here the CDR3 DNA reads TGTGCCAGCAGCCAATCGCAGGGAACCTACGAGCAGTACTTC. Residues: CASSQSQGTYEQYF.

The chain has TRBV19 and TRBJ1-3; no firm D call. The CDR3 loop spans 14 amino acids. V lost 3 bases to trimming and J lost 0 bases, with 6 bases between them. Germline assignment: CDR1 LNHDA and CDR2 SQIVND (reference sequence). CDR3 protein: CASSILSSGNTIYF. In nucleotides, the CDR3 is TGTGCCAGTAGTATTTTGAGCTCTGGAAACACCATATATTTT.

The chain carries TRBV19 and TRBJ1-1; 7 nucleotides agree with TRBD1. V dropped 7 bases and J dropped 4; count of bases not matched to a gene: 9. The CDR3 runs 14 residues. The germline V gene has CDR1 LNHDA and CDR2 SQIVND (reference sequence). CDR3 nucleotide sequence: TGTGCCAGTATTCAGACAGGGAAGGGCACTGAAGCTTTCTTT. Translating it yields CASIQTGKGTEAFF. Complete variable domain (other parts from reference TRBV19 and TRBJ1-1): DGGITQSPKYLFRKEGQNVTLSCEQNLNHDAMYWYRQDPGQGLRLIYYSQIVNDFQKGDIAEGYSVSREKKESFPLTVTSAQKNPTAFYLCASIQTGKGTEAFFGQGTRLTVV.

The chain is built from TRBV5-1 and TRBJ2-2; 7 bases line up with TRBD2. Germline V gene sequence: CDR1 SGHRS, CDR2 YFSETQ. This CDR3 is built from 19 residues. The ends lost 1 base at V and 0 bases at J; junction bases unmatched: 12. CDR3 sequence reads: CASSLLFASGVTNTGELFF. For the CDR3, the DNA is TGCGCCAGCAGCTTGTTATTCGCTAGCGGCGTAACGAACACCGGGGAGCTGTTTTTT. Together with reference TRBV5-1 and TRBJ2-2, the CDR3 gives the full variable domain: KAGVTQTPRYLIKTRGQQVTLSCSPISGHRSVSWYQQTPGQGLQFLFEYFSETQRNKGNFPGRFSGRQFSNSRSEMNVSTLELGDSALYLCASSLLFASGVTNTGELFFGEGSRLTVL.

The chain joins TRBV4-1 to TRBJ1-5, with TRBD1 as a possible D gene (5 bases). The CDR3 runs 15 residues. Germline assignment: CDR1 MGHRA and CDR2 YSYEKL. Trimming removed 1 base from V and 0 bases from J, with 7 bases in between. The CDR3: CASSQGGFSNQPQHF. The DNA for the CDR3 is TGCGCCAGCAGCCAAGGGGGCTTTAGCAATCAGCCCCAGCATTTT.

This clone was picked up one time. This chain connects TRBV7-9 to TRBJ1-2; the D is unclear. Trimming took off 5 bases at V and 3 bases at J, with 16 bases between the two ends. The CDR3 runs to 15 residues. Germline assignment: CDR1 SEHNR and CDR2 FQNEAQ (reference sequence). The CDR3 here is CASSPNQAQHYGYTF. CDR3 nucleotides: TGTGCCAGCAGCCCCAACCAGGCGCAGCACTATGGCTACACCTTC.

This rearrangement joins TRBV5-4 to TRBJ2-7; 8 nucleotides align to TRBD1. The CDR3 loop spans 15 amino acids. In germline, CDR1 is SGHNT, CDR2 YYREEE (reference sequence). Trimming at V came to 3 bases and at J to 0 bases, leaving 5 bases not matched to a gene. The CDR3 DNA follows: TGTGCCAGCAGCTCGGACAGGGCCCCCTCCTACGAGCAGTACTTC. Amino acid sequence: CASSSDRAPSYEQYF.

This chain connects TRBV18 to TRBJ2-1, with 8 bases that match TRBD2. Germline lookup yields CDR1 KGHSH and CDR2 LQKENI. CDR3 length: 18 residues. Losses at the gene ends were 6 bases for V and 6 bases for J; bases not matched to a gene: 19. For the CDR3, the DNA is TGTGCCAGCTCCAAACTCACAACAACTAGCGGTGCTTTCAATGAGCAGTTCTTC. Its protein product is CASSKLTTTSGAFNEQFF.

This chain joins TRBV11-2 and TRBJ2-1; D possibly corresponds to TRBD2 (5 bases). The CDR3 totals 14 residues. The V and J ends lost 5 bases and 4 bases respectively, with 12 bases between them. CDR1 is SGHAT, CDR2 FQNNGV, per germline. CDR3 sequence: CASSARTVYNEQFF. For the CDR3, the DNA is TGTGCCAGCAGCGCCCGGACTGTATACAATGAGCAGTTCTTC.

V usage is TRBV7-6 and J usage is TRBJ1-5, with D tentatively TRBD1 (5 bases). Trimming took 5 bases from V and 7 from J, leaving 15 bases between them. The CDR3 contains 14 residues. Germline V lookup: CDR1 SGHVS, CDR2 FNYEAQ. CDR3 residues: CASSPGGEVQPQHF. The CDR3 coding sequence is TGTGCCAGCAGCCCCGGGGGGGAGGTCCAGCCCCAGCATTTT.

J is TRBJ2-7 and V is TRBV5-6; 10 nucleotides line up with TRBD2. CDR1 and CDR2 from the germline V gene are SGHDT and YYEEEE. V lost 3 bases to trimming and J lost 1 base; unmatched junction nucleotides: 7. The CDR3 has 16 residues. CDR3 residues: CASSSEGLARSYEQYF. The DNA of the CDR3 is TGTGCCAGCAGCTCGGAGGGACTAGCGAGGTCCTACGAGCAGTACTTC.

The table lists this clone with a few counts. This chain's CDR3 is CASSGDRGSGNTIYF. CDR3 nucleotides: TGTGCCAGCAGTGGAGACAGGGGCTCTGGAAACACCATATATTTT. The V and J genes are TRBV6-1 and TRBJ1-3; 8 nucleotides agree with TRBD1. Trimming cost V 4 bases and J 0 bases; bases outside gene matches: 2. Germline V lookup: CDR1 MNHNS, CDR2 SASEGT. The CDR3 totals 15 residues.

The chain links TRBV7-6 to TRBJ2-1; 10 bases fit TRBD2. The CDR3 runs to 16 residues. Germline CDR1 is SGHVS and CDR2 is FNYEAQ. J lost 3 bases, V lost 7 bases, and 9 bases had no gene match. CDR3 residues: CASNSGTSEIYNEQFF. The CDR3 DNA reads TGTGCCAGCAATTCCGGGACTAGCGAGATCTACAATGAGCAGTTCTTC.